This T cell receptor (beta chain) came from a study of neurological immune-mediated disorders. A word on this clonotype: Its antigen is as yet unknown.

Findings and caveats of the study: The study found no CDR3 amino acid sequences shared by expanded clones across subjects, suggesting private repertoires in all groups.

The CDR3 runs to 16 residues. The ends were cut back, 3 bases at V and 5 bases at J, with 19 bases in the middle. Germline lookup yields CDR1 KGHSH and CDR2 LQKENI. The cDNA was generated through 5'RACE incorporating 10-nucleotide random UMIs. One entry per CDR3 protein results from TCRdb running MiXCR on the 5' RACE reads. The repertoire holds under 50,000 distinct CDR3 sequences, approximately 14% seen once, with 4.5% in the top ten. The time point here: longitudinal time-point 2. The unsorted libraries were produced from 2 million PBMCs held at -80 C. The receptor comes from a male donor with HTLV-1-associated myelopathy (HAM/TSP). What was sequenced was PBMCs. The chain combines TRBV18 with TRBJ1-2; perhaps TRBD1 as D (5 bases). The CDR3 region is CASSPGTRGGEYGYTF. CDR3 in DNA: TGTGCCAGCTCACCCGGGACGCGGGGAGGGGAATATGGCTACACCTTC. Supplemented by reference TRBV18 and TRBJ1-2, the full variable domain reads NAGVMQNPRHLVRRRGQEARLRCSPMKGHSHVYWYRQLPEEGLKFMVYLQKENIIDESGMPKERFSAEFPKEGPSILRIQQVVRGDSAAYFCASSPGTRGGEYGYTFGSGTRLTVV.